The entry that follows covers one T cell receptor beta chain sequence. What it binds is unknown. Both 60 Vbeta primers and 13 Jbeta primers went into the PCR. Some clones are missing from TCRdb's copy, which holds only in-frame ones; the method was immunoSEQ multiplex PCR. The data show 100,000 to 150,000 clones, roughly four fifths seen once. From germline, CDR1 is MDHEN and CDR2 SYDVKM. V lost 2 bases, J lost 9 bases, and 6 bases stayed unmatched. The CDR3 loop spans 14 amino acids. The data were obtained in a study of cytomegalovirus exposure and HLA in healthy donors. Whole-study findings and limits: A few chains linked to CMV were shown in vitro to be specific for CMV antigens. Associated with cytomegalovirus, according to the listing, were 150 to 200 TCR beta chains.

This TCR was recovered from a woman aged 55 to 70 in good health and CMV-seronegative. Specimen: PBMCs. The V call is TRBV28, the J call TRBJ2-1; 8 positions match TRBD2. The CDR3 spells CASSLVTSGTEQFF. The CDR3, as DNA: TGTGCCAGCAGTTTAGTAACTAGCGGAACTGAGCAGTTCTTC.